One T cell receptor (beta chain) is described in this entry. These data are taken from a study of blood T cell repertoires in COVID-19. About the study: Donors in the United States, Italy and Spain gave samples during acute or convalescent COVID-19. PBMCs, B-cell-depleted T cells, or T cells were the source of the cDNA or gDNA that made up the material.

Germline V gene sequence: CDR1 LGHNA, CDR2 YSLEER. The CDR3 totals 18 residues. V gave up 1 base and J gave up 0 bases, with 13 bases separating them. Original methodology: Estimated nucleated cell counts came from reference gene primer amplification. Generated by immunoSEQ multiplex PCR, the TCRdb table keeps only in-frame clones and is missing some. D and trimming come from the DNA, and the V and J calls and clone size come from that table. In the table there are around 68,000 clones, under 85% of which are singletons. The sample taken for sequencing was peripheral blood. The chain links TRBV4-3 to TRBJ2-6; perhaps TRBD2 as D (5 bases). The source is a woman in her 50s with acute or convalescent COVID-19. CDR3 nucleotides: TGCGCCAGCAGCCAAGGTAGGGAGACCTACTCTGGGGCCAACGTCCTGACTTTC. Protein sequence: CASSQGRETYSGANVLTF.